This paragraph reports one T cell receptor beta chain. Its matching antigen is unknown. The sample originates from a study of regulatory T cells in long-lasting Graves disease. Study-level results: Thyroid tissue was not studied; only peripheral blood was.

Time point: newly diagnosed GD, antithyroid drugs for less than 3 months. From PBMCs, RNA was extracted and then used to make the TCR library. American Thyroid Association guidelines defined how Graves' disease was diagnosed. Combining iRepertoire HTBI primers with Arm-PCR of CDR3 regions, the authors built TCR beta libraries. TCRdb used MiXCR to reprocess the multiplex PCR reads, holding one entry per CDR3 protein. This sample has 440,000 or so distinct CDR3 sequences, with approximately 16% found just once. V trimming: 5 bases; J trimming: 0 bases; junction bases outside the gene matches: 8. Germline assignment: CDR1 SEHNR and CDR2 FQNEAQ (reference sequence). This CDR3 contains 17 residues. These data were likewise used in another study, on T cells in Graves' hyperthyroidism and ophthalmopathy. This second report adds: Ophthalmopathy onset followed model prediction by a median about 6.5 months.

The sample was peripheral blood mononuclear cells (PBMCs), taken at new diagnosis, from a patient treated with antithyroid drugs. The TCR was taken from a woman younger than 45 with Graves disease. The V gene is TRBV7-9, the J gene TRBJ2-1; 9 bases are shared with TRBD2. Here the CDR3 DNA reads TGTGCCAGCAGCCCCCTAAGCGGGAGGAGCTCCTACAATGAGCAGTTCTTC. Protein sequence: CASSPLSGRSSYNEQFF.